This TCR beta chain derives from a study of T cell changes during pregnancy in multiple sclerosis. The CDR3 runs 15 residues. CDR1 and CDR2 from the germline V gene are SGHNT and YYREEE (reference sequence). Trimming pared 4 bases from V and 8 bases from J, leaving 16 bases between. The protocol was immunoSEQ multiplex PCR, while the TCRdb copy is restricted to in-frame clones and leaves out a portion. The sample has roughly 80,000 clones; 92% are singletons. The J gene is TRBJ1-6, the V gene TRBV5-4; D uncertain. The sequence was collected from a female donor with multiple sclerosis, enrolled in a pregnancy study. The sequencing used peripheral blood, collected before pregnancy. CDR3 in amino acids: CASSRGAGRDSPLHF. In DNA, the CDR3 is TGTGCCAGCAGCCGCGGCGCTGGGCGGGATTCACCCCTCCACTTT.